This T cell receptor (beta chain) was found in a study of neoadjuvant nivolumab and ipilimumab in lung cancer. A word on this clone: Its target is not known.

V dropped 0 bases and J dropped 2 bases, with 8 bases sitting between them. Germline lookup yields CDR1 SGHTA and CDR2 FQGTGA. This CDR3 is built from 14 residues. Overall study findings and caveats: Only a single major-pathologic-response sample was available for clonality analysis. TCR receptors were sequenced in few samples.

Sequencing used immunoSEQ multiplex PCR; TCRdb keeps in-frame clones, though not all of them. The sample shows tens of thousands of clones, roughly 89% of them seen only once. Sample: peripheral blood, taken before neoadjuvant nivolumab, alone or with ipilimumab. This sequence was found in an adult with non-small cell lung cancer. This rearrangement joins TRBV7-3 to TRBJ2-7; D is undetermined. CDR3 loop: CASSLTSGPYEQYF. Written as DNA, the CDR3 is TGTGCCAGCAGCTTAACGTCTGGCCCCTACGAGCAGTACTTC.